This record covers a single T cell receptor beta chain. This specimen comes from a study of blood T cell repertoires in COVID-19. CDR3 size: 18 residues. From germline, CDR1 is KGHSH and CDR2 LQKENI. V was shortened by 5 bases and J by 6 bases, with 25 bases between the two germline ends. Libraries were prepared by immunoSEQ multiplex PCR; TCRdb keeps only in-frame clonotypes and omits some of them. The repertoire holds approximately 200,000 clones, with approximately 90% as singletons. The TCR sequence derives from a man aged 70 or older with active or convalescent COVID-19. The chain carries TRBV18 and TRBJ2-2, with a possible D match to TRBD2 (6 bases). Source material: peripheral blood. This CDR3 is CASSTTIAPAWEAGELFF. CDR3 DNA: TGTGCCAGCTCAACCACAATCGCTCCCGCGTGGGAGGCCGGGGAGCTGTTTTTT.